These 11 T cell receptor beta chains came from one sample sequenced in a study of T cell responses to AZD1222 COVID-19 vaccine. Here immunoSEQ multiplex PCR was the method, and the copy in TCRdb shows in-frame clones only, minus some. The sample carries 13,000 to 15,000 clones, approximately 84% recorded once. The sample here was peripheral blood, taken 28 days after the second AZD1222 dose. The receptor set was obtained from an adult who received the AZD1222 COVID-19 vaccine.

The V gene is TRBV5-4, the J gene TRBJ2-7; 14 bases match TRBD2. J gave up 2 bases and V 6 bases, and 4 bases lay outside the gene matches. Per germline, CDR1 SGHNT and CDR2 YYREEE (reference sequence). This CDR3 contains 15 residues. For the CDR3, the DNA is TGTGCCAGCACCCAGACTAGCGGGGGGGCCTACGAGCAGTACTTC. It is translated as CASTQTSGGAYEQYF.

In DNA form, the CDR3 reads TGCGCCAGCAGCTTGGTTGGACAAAGAGTGGCCTCCTACGAGCAGTACTTC. Translating gives CASSLVGQRVASYEQYF. The chain joins TRBV5-1 to TRBJ2-7; D perhaps matches TRBD1 (5 bases). The CDR3 runs 17 residues. V gave up 0 bases and J gave up 0 bases, with 16 bases separating them. Germline V CDR1 and CDR2: SGHRS, YFSETQ.

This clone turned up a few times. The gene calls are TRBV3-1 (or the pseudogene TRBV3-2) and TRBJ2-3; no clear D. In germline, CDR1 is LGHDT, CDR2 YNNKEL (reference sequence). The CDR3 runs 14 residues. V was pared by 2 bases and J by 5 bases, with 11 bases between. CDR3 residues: CASSQNSRGDTQYF. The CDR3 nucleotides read TGTGCCAGCAGCCAAAACAGTCGTGGAGATACGCAGTATTTT.

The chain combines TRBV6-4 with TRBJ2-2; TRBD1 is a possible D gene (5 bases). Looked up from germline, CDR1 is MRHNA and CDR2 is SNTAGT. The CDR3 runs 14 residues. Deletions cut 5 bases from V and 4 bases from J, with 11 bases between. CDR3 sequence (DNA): TGTGCCAGCAGTCTAGACAGTCGCACCGGGGAGCTGTTTTTT. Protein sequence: CASSLDSRTGELFF.

CDR3 DNA sequence: TGTGCCAGTAAAGGGGGGGGAGTCTGGGACTACGAGCAGTACTTC. Residues: CASKGGGVWDYEQYF. This chain uses TRBV19 with TRBJ2-7; maybe TRBD2 (7 bases). The V end lost 7 bases, the J end lost 3 bases, and 19 bases lay between the germline ends. CDR1 is LNHDA and CDR2 is SQIVND in the germline V gene (reference sequence). The CDR3 is made up of 15 amino acids.

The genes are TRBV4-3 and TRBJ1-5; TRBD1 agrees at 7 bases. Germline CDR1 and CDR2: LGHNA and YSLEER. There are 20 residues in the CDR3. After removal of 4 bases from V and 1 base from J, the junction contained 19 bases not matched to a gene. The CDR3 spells CASSRYWGDSISQSNQPQHF. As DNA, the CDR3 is TGCGCCAGCAGCCGATACTGGGGGGACAGTATTTCCCAAAGCAATCAGCCCCAGCATTTT.

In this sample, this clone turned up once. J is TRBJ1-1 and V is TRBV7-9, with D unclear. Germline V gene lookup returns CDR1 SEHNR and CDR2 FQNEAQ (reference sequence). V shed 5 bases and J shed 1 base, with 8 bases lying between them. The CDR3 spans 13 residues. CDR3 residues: CASSLRKNTEAFF. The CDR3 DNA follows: TGTGCCAGCAGCCTCCGGAAGAACACTGAAGCTTTCTTT.

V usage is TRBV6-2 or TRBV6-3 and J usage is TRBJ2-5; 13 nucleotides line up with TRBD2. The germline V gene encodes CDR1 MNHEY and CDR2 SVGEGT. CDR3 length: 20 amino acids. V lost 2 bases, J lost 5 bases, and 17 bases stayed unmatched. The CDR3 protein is CASSYLGLAGAESYWETQYF. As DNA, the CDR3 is TGTGCCAGCAGTTACCTCGGACTAGCGGGAGCTGAATCCTATTGGGAGACCCAGTACTTC.

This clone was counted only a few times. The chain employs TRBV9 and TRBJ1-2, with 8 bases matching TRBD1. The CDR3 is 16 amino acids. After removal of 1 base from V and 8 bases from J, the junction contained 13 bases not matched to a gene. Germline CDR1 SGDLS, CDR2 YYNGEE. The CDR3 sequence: CASSVSWDRKDRGYTF. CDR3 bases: TGTGCCAGCAGCGTAAGTTGGGACAGGAAAGATCGGGGCTACACCTTC.

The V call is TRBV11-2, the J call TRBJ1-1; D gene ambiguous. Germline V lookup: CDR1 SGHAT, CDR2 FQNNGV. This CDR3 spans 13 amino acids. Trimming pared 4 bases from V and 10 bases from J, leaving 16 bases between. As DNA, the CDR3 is TGTGCCAGCAGCTGGGCATCCCCCGAAGGAGCTTTCTTT. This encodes CASSWASPEGAFF. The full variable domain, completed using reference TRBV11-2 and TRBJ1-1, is EAGVAQSPRYKIIEKRQSVAFWCNPISGHATLYWYQQILGQGPKLLIQFQNNGVVDDSQLPKDRFSAERLKGVDSTLKIQPAKLEDSAVYLCASSWASPEGAFFGQGTRLTVV.

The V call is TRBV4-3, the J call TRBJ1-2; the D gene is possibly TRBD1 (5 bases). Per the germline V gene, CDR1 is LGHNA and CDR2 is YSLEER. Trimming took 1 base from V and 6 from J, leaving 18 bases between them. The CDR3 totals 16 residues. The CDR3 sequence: CASSQVPRQGKDGYTF. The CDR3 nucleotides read TGCGCCAGCAGCCAAGTACCCCGGCAGGGAAAGGATGGCTACACCTTC.